This record covers a single TCR beta chain. What it recognizes is unknown. The sample is drawn from a study of blood T cells in healthy people across ages. PBMCs, at least 7 million per sample, were isolated. Sample-barcoded 5' priming and a J-beta primer mix drove a second PCR of about 7 to 12 cycles. Each cDNA molecule carried a tag from a template-switch adaptor that contained 12 random nucleotides. From the 5' RACE reads, TCRdb called clonotypes with MiXCR, one entry per CDR3 protein. The sample records approximately 900,000 distinct CDR3 sequences, 48% being singletons. Study outcomes and limitations: From one million sequenced T cells, diversity estimates were lower bounds.

This CDR3 is built from 16 residues. Germline V gene sequence: CDR1 MGHRA, CDR2 YSYEKL. V was clipped by 2 bases and J by 11 bases, with 24 bases between them. The receptor was derived from a man under 40 in good health. The sequenced sample consisted of blood. V and J are TRBV4-1 and TRBJ2-5; possibly TRBD2 for D (6 bases). CDR3 protein: CASSQQVGEILREQYF. The CDR3 DNA reads TGCGCCAGCAGCCAACAAGTTGGGGAAATACTCCGGGAGCAGTACTTC.